This entry concerns a single T cell receptor (beta chain). The sample belongs to a study of CD8 T cells in Susac syndrome. The RNA input was about 0.45 to 1 ug, and it was reverse transcribed with random hexamers. Amplification of TCR beta CDR3 by immunoSEQ multiplex PCR spanned 54 Vbeta and 13 Jbeta. TCRdb passed the immunoSEQ multiplex PCR reads through MiXCR, listing each CDR3 protein once. The data hold some 110,000 distinct CDR3 sequences, with about 93% observed a single time. V dropped 0 bases and J dropped 3 bases, with 12 bases sitting between them. Germline V gene sequence: CDR1 LGHNA, CDR2 YNFKEQ. The CDR3 contains 16 residues.

This TCR derives from a human donor with Susac syndrome. The J gene is TRBJ2-1, the V gene TRBV4-2, with D possibly TRBD1 on 5 matching bases. The sequenced material came from CD8+ T cells from PBMCs. The CDR3 protein is CASSQEMRQYYNEQFF. Here the CDR3 DNA reads TGTGCCAGCAGCCAAGAGATGAGACAGTACTACAATGAGCAGTTCTTC.